Listed here are 27 T cell receptor beta chains from one sample, sequenced in a study of cytotoxic CD8 clonotypes in ibrutinib-treated CLL. Assay used: immunoSEQ multiplex PCR; TCRdb lists only in-frame clones, some missing. The sample shows 58,000 or so clones, approximately 62% of them seen only once. The source was PBMCs, collected after 12 months of ibrutinib treatment. The receptor source for this set is a human donor with chronic lymphocytic leukemia.

V and J are TRBV10-3 and TRBJ1-1, with TRBD1 as a possible D gene (5 bases). The CDR3 has 14 residues. V lost 10 bases and J lost 2, with 17 bases in between. Germline CDR1 reads ENHRY; CDR2 reads SYGVKD. The CDR3: CASTFRGRNTEAFF. The CDR3 DNA sequence: TGTGCCAGTACGTTTCGGGGGAGAAACACTGAAGCTTTCTTT.

The rearrangement links TRBV5-1 to TRBJ2-3, with D possibly matching TRBD1 (7 bases). Germline values: CDR1 SGHRS, CDR2 YFSETQ. Trimming cost V 1 base and J 6 bases, with 18 bases left between them. The length of the CDR3 is 16 residues. The CDR3 DNA is TGCGCCAGCAGCTTGTCGAACAACAGGGGAGGCGATACGCAGTATTTT. This encodes CASSLSNNRGGDTQYF.

The table lists this clone with many counts. The gene calls are TRBV14 and TRBJ2-2, with D uncertain. Germline CDR1 SGHDN, CDR2 FVKESK. This CDR3 spans 13 amino acids. V was trimmed by 3 bases and J by 4 bases, leaving 6 bases between them. CDR3 nucleotide sequence: TGTGCCAGCAGCCAGGGTGGCACCGGGGAGCTGTTTTTT. Its translation: CASSQGGTGELFF.

Ten or more counts support this clone. The V call is TRBV6-6, the J call TRBJ1-1, with D maybe TRBD1 (6 bases). Between the trimmed V and J ends, which lost 6 bases and 4 bases, there was a span of 9 bases. The CDR3 consists of 12 residues. CDR1 and CDR2 from the germline V gene are MNHNY and SVGAGI (reference sequence). CDR3 DNA sequence: TGTGCCAGCAGACAGGGTGGCACTGAAGCTTTCTTT. This gives the protein CASRQGGTEAFF.

This clone was counted ten times or more. This chain connects TRBV9 to TRBJ2-2; 9 nucleotides agree with TRBD2. Germline V CDR1 and CDR2: SGDLS, YYNGEE. The CDR3 is 15 residues long. V dropped 4 bases and J dropped 1; count of bases not matched to a gene: 2. The CDR3 here is CASSLAGMNTGELFF. CDR3 nucleotides: TGTGCCAGCAGCCTAGCGGGGATGAACACCGGGGAGCTGTTTTTT.

For the CDR3, the DNA is TGCGCCAGCAGCGGACGAGCGGCAGATTGGAACACTGAAGCTTTCTTT. Encoded protein: CASSGRAADWNTEAFF. The J gene is TRBJ1-1, the V gene TRBV5-1, with no clear D. Germline assignment: CDR1 SGHRS and CDR2 YFSETQ. The CDR3 is 16 residues long. Trimming pared 4 bases from V and 1 base from J, leaving 17 bases between.

J is TRBJ1-5 and V is TRBV28, with 8 bases identical to TRBD1. CDR1 MDHEN and CDR2 SYDVKM come from the germline V gene. The CDR3 consists of 16 residues. Trimming cost V 2 bases and J 1 base; bases outside gene matches: 4. CDR3 nucleotide sequence: TGTGCCAGCAGTTTACGCAGGGGGCCGAGCAATCAGCCCCAGCATTTT. Protein product: CASSLRRGPSNQPQHF. The complete variable domain, with remaining parts taken from reference TRBV28 and TRBJ1-5, reads DVKVTQSSRYLVKRTGEKVFLECVQDMDHENMFWYRQDPGLGLRLIYFSYDVKMKEKGDIPEGYSVSREKKERFSLILESASTNQTSMYLCASSLRRGPSNQPQHFGDGTRLSIL.

This clone has more than one count but fewer than ten. The CDR3: CASSIEGVTDTQYF. The CDR3 DNA sequence: TGTGCCAGTAGTATAGAGGGGGTCACAGATACGCAGTATTTT. V and J are TRBV19 and TRBJ2-3, with D tentatively TRBD1 or TRBD2 (5 bases each). This CDR3 contains 14 residues. Germline CDR1 LNHDA, CDR2 SQIVND (reference sequence). V lost 0 bases, J lost 2 bases, and 6 bases lay in between.

This clone was seen a few times. The CDR3 protein is CASMRIDYGYTF. CDR3 sequence (DNA): TGTGCCAGCATGAGGATCGACTATGGCTACACCTTC. This rearrangement joins TRBV28 to TRBJ1-2; D remains unclear. The CDR3 totals 12 residues. Trimming took 7 bases from V and 3 from J, leaving 9 bases between them. Germline V gene data show CDR1 as MDHEN and CDR2 as SYDVKM.

This clone has more than one count but fewer than ten. This chain connects TRBV4-1 to TRBJ2-7, with D tentatively TRBD1 (5 bases). The CDR3 extends over 17 amino acids. Per the germline V gene, CDR1 is MGHRA and CDR2 is YSYEKL. V was cut by 2 bases and J by 0 bases, with 17 bases left in between. CDR3 sequence reads: CASSQTIGETASYEQYF. CDR3 in DNA: TGCGCCAGCAGCCAAACGATAGGTGAGACAGCCTCCTACGAGCAGTACTTC.

The chain recombines TRBV19 with TRBJ2-7; TRBD1 matches at 8 bases. This CDR3 contains 12 residues. Germline V gene lookup returns CDR1 LNHDA and CDR2 SQIVND (reference sequence). The junction had 2 bases not matched to a gene; V was cut back by 4 bases and J by 6 bases. The CDR3 loop reads CASSTDRGEQYF. CDR3 DNA: TGTGCCAGTAGTACCGACAGGGGCGAGCAGTACTTC.

The CDR3 reads CASSPAGGGPYNEQFF. The DNA of the CDR3 is TGTGCCAGCTCACCAGCAGGAGGGGGTCCCTACAATGAGCAGTTCTTC. The gene calls are TRBV18 and TRBJ2-1; D possibly matches TRBD1 or TRBD2 (6 bases each). Germline lookup yields CDR1 KGHSH and CDR2 LQKENI. The CDR3 spans 16 residues. V was pared by 2 bases and J by 2 bases, with 13 bases between.

The gene calls are TRBV6-1 and TRBJ1-5; D call uncertain. The germline gives CDR1 MNHNS, CDR2 SASEGT. This CDR3 comprises 11 residues. Trimming pared 2 bases from V and 11 bases from J, leaving 7 bases between. This chain's CDR3 is CASSESTSQHF. The CDR3 DNA reads TGTGCCAGCAGTGAATCGACGTCCCAGCATTTT.

This chain connects TRBV7-9 to TRBJ2-5; a possible D gene is TRBD1 (5 bases). The V end was cut by 3 bases, the J end by 5 bases, with 13 bases between. The CDR3 length is 14 residues. Per the germline V gene, CDR1 is SEHNR and CDR2 is FQNEAQ (reference sequence). Written as DNA, the CDR3 is TGTGCCAGCAGCTTCCAAGGGGTAATGGAGACCCAGTACTTC. This translates into CASSFQGVMETQYF.

J is TRBJ2-7 and V is TRBV2; perhaps TRBD1 as D (7 bases). The CDR3 covers 14 residues. Germline V gene data show CDR1 as SNHLY and CDR2 as FYNNEI. Trimming removed 6 bases at V and 3 bases at J, with 15 bases between. The CDR3 is CASSGGGLNYEQYF. Written as DNA, the CDR3 is TGTGCCAGCAGCGGAGGGGGCCTGAACTACGAGCAGTACTTC. The whole variable domain, remainder taken from reference TRBV2 and TRBJ2-7, is EPEVTQTPSHQVTQMGQEVILRCVPISNHLYFYWYRQILGQKVEFLVSFYNNEISEKSEIFDDQFSVERPDGSNFTLKIRSTKLEDSAMYFCASSGGGLNYEQYFGPGTRLTVT.

The rearrangement joins TRBV5-1 to TRBJ2-3, with 9 bases aligning to TRBD1. The J segment lost 6 bases and the V segment lost 6 bases, leaving 11 bases of the junction unmatched. The CDR3 has 15 amino acids. CDR1 and CDR2 (germline): SGHRS, YFSETQ. CDR3 nucleotides: TGCGCCAGCACCCGGGGACAGGGTGTGGAGGATACGCAGTATTTT. This sequence encodes CASTRGQGVEDTQYF. The variable domain in full, completed from reference TRBV5-1 and TRBJ2-3, reads KAGVTQTPRYLIKTRGQQVTLSCSPISGHRSVSWYQQTPGQGLQFLFEYFSETQRNKGNFPGRFSGRQFSNSRSEMNVSTLELGDSALYLCASTRGQGVEDTQYFGPGTRLTVL.

This clone was recorded a few times. CDR3 bases: TGTGCCAGCAGCCGAGCGGGATTCGTGGGCAATGAGCAGTTCTTC. Translation gives CASSRAGFVGNEQFF. The rearrangement uses TRBV7-6 and TRBJ2-1; 7 bases agree with TRBD2. V lost 5 bases, J lost 6 bases, and 10 bases stayed unmatched. The CDR3 has 15 residues. The germline gives CDR1 SGHVS, CDR2 FNYEAQ.

This chain links TRBV6-1 with TRBJ2-1; TRBD2 agrees at 8 bases. V trimming: 3 bases; J trimming: 3 bases; junction bases outside the gene matches: 4. The CDR3 consists of 15 residues. Germline lookup yields CDR1 MNHNS and CDR2 SASEGT. The CDR3 is CASSEGTSHYNEQFF. CDR3 bases: TGTGCCAGCAGTGAGGGGACTAGTCACTACAATGAGCAGTTCTTC.

The rearrangement uses TRBV10-1 and TRBJ2-3, with 11 bases matching TRBD1. J gave up 8 bases and V 6 bases, and 4 bases lay outside the gene matches. Germline loops: CDR1 WNHNN, CDR2 SYGVQD (reference sequence). This CDR3 has 13 residues. This CDR3 reads CASRGQGDATQYF. As DNA, the CDR3 is TGCGCCAGCAGGGGACAGGGGGACGCTACGCAGTATTTT.

The CDR3 nucleotides read TGTGCCAGCAGCTTAGGGGGGGAGAATACGCAGTATTTT. Protein: CASSLGGENTQYF. This chain connects TRBV7-2 to TRBJ2-3; D possibly corresponds to TRBD2 (6 bases). The length of the CDR3 is 13 residues. Looked up from germline, CDR1 is SGHTA and CDR2 is FQGNSA. V was pared by 1 base and J by 7 bases, with 9 bases between.

This chain links TRBV7-2 with TRBJ2-5; D unclear. There are 14 residues in the CDR3. Germline V lookup: CDR1 SGHTA, CDR2 FQGNSA. Between the trimmed V and J ends, which lost 5 bases and 1 base, there was a span of 11 bases. CDR3 residues: CASSRLRFQETQYF. The CDR3 region has the DNA TGTGCCAGCAGCCGCCTGAGGTTCCAAGAGACCCAGTACTTC.

The chain recombines TRBV5-1 with TRBJ1-1; 9 nucleotides align to TRBD1. CDR1 and CDR2 (germline): SGHRS, YFSETQ. Unmatched junction bases numbered 11, after V lost 1 base and J lost 4 bases. There are 17 residues in the CDR3. The CDR3 reads CASSLSLAQGAGTEAFF. The CDR3, as DNA: TGCGCCAGCAGCTTGTCTTTGGCACAGGGGGCAGGCACTGAAGCTTTCTTT. Supplemented by reference TRBV5-1 and TRBJ1-1, the full variable domain reads KAGVTQTPRYLIKTRGQQVTLSCSPISGHRSVSWYQQTPGQGLQFLFEYFSETQRNKGNFPGRFSGRQFSNSRSEMNVSTLELGDSALYLCASSLSLAQGAGTEAFFGQGTRLTVV.

This chain uses TRBV7-8 with TRBJ2-1; 9 bases align to TRBD2. Germline V gives CDR1 SGHVS, CDR2 FQNEAQ. CDR3 size: 17 residues. Trimming removed 4 bases from V and 2 bases from J; junction bases left unmatched: 9. The CDR3 loop is CASSSRTSEGTYNEQFF. The CDR3 bases are TGTGCCAGCAGCTCGAGGACTAGCGAGGGGACCTACAATGAGCAGTTCTTC. The full variable domain, completed using reference TRBV7-8 and TRBJ2-1, is GAGVSQSPRYKVAKRGQDVALRCDPISGHVSLFWYQQALGQGPEFLTYFQNEAQLDKSGLPSDRFFAERPEGSVSTLKIQRTQQEDSAVYLCASSSRTSEGTYNEQFFGPGTRLTVL.

This chain joins TRBV19 and TRBJ2-1, with D hard to call. Deletions cut 0 bases from V and 3 bases from J, with 9 bases between. The CDR3 consists of 15 residues. Germline V lookup: CDR1 LNHDA, CDR2 SQIVND (reference sequence). CDR3 bases: TGTGCCAGTAGTATAGATCTGGGTGTCTACAATGAGCAGTTCTTC. It translates to CASSIDLGVYNEQFF.

This clone has just one count. The CDR3 sequence: CASSLTDLVMNTEAFF. CDR3 nucleotide sequence: TGTGCCAGCAGCCTGACGGATTTGGTGATGAACACTGAAGCTTTCTTT. The V and J genes are TRBV28 and TRBJ1-1; D is unresolved. V lost 6 bases, J lost 0 bases, and 17 bases lay in between. Germline lookup yields CDR1 MDHEN and CDR2 SYDVKM. CDR3 size: 16 residues.

This clone showed up just a few times. The chain is built from TRBV28 and TRBJ2-7; TRBD1 might be the D (6 bases). Deletions cut 10 bases from V and 5 bases from J, with 24 bases between. The V gene's germline CDR1 is MDHEN and CDR2 SYDVKM. CDR3 length: 15 amino acids. In nucleotides, the CDR3 is TGTGCCACCAACGACGATTACAGGGATCTGGACGAGCAGTACGTC. Encoded protein: CATNDDYRDLDEQYV.

This chain uses TRBV6-5 with TRBJ1-5; D is ambiguous. This CDR3 is built from 13 residues. CDR1 and CDR2 (germline): MNHEY, SVGAGI. Trimming shortened V by 5 bases and J by 5 bases, and 10 bases separated the two germline ends. CDR3 residues: CASSLGMYQPQHF. For the CDR3, the DNA is TGTGCCAGCAGTCTGGGAATGTATCAGCCCCAGCATTTT.